This TCR beta chain originates from a study of lymphopenia after photon versus proton radiotherapy. Study findings and constraints: Post-nadir diversity loss with photons came from oligoclonal expansion, particularly CD8+ Temra cells. A bigger post-nadir fall in TCR diversity correlated inversely with survival time in deceased patients. Better survival with proton therapy was suggested as possible, not demonstrated. Photon-treated patients lost naive T cells and TCR diversity; proton-treated stayed stable.

For this clone: Its target is unknown.

Only in-frame clones appear in the TCRdb table, and some are missing; sequencing was by immunoSEQ multiplex PCR. The repertoire consists of tens of thousands of clones, with more than 75% occurring once and the leading ten covering approximately 2.9%. CDR1 is SGHNT and CDR2 is YYREEE in the germline V gene (reference sequence). The CDR3 is 15 amino acids. V was trimmed by 1 base and J by 4 bases, leaving 12 bases between them. The sequenced sample was peripheral blood, obtained from a patient treated with photon-based radiotherapy. The gene calls are TRBV5-4 and TRBJ2-1, with D possibly being TRBD2 (5 bases). The TCR originated in a woman in her seventies with pancreatic cancer. This CDR3 is CASSLQRELYNEQFF. As DNA, the CDR3 is TGTGCCAGCAGCTTGCAAAGGGAGCTATACAATGAGCAGTTCTTC.